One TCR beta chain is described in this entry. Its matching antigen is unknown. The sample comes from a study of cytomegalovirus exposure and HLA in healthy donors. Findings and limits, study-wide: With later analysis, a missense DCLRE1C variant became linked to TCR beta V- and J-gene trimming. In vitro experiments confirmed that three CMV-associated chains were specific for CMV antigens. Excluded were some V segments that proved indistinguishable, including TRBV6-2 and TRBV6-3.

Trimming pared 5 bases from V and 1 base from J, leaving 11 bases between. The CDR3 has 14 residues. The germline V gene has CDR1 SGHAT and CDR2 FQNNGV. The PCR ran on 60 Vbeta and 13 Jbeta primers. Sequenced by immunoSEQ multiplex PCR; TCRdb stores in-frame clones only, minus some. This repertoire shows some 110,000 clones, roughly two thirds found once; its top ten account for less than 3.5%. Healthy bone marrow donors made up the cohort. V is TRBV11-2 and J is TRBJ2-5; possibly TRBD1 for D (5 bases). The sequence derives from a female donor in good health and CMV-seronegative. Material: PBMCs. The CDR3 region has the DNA TGTGCCAGCAGCGATCAGGGATTCCAAGAGACCCAGTACTTC. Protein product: CASSDQGFQETQYF.